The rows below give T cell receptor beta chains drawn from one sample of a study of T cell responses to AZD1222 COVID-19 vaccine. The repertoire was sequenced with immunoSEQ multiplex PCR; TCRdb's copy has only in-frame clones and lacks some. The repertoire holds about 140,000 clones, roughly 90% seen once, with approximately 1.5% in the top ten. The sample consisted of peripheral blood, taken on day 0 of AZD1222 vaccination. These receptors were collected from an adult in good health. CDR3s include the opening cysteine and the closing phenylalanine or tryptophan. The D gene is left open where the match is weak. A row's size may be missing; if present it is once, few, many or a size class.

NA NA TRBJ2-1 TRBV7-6 TGTGCCAGCAGCTCGACGGAGGGGAATGAGCAGTTCTTC CASSSTEGNEQFF
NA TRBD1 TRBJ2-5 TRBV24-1 TGTGCCACCAGTGCCTCAAAGGGGACAGACTGGTACCAAGAGACCCAGTACTTC CATSASKGTDWYQETQYF
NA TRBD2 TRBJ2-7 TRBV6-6 TGTGCCAGCACTAGCGGGGTTCCCTACGAGCAGTACTTC CASTSGVPYEQYF
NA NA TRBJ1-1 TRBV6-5 TGTGCCAGCAGGTTACAGGGACCGAACACTGAAGCTTTCTTT CASRLQGPNTEAFF
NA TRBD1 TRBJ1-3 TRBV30 TGTGCCTGGAGTGTATGGCAGGGGGATGGAAACACCATATATTTT CAWSVWQGDGNTIYF
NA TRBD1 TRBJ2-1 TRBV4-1 TGCGCCAGCAGCCAAGTGGTTGATCGGACAGGGGGGGAGAATGAGCAGTTCTTC CASSQVVDRTGGENEQFF
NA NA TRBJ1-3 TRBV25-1 TGTGCCAGCAGTGGTCCGGGGGGCTCTGGAAACACCATATATTTT CASSGPGGSGNTIYF
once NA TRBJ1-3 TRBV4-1 TGCGCCAGCAGCCACCCCGGACGGGACCGACACACCATATATTTT CASSHPGRDRHTIYF
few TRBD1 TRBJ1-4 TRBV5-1 TGCGCCAGCAGCTTGGCCGGGACAGGGGAAGAAAAACTGTTTTTT CASSLAGTGEEKLFF
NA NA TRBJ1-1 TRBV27 TGTGCCAGCAGTTTATCGGCGGGGACTCCGAACACTGAAGCTTTCTTT CASSLSAGTPNTEAFF
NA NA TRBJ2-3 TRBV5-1 TGCGCCAGCAGCTTACAATTAGGTACGCAGTATTTT CASSLQLGTQYF
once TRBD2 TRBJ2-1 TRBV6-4 TGTGCCAGCATCTCTCTAGGGCTAACTAGCGGGAGTTGTAATGAGCAGTTCTTC CASISLGLTSGSCNEQFF
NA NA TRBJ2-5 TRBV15 TGTGCCACCAGCTCCTCCCCAAACGGGGGAGAGACCCAGTACTTC CATSSSPNGGETQYF
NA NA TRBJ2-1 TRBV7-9 TGTGCCAGCAGCTCCTCCACCTATTACAATGAGCAGTTCTTC CASSSSTYYNEQFF
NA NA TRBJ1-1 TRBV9 TGTGCCAGCAGCCATTCTACAGGGAATGCCATGAACACTGAAGCTTTCTTT CASSHSTGNAMNTEAFF
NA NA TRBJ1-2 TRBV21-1 TGTGCCAGCAGCAAAGTGTGGGAGGGTGGCTACACCTTC CASSKVWEGGYTF
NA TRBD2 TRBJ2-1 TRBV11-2 TGTGCCAGCAGCCATATAGCGGGGTTATACAATGAGCAGTTCTTC CASSHIAGLYNEQFF
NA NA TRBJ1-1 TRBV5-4 TGTGCCAGCAGCTTGGCCCCCCAGGCGAACACTGAAGCTTTCTTT CASSLAPQANTEAFF
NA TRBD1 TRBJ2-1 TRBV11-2 TGTGCCAGCACCCATTATGGGCGACAGGGAGTCTACAATGAGCAGTTCTTC CASTHYGRQGVYNEQFF
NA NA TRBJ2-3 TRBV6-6 TGTGCCCCAGGGGTCGCCCCCAGCACAGATACGCAGTATTTT CAPGVAPSTDTQYF
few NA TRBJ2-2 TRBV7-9 TGTGCCAACTCCGAGGACACGGGGCTGTTTTTT CANSEDTGLFF
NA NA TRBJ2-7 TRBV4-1 TGCGCCAGCAGCCAGAAGCTCTCCTACGAGCAGTACTTC CASSQKLSYEQYF
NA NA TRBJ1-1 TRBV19 TGTGCCAGTAGTTCGCAGGGCCTTAATGAAGCTTTCTTT CASSSQGLNEAFF
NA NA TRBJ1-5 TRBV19 TGTGCCAGTAGTTATGGGGTCGGGAGCAATCAGCCCCAGCATTTT CASSYGVGSNQPQHF
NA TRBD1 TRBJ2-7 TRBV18 TGTGCCAGCTCACCACCTTGGGGACAGGAAAACTACGAGCAGTACTTC CASSPPWGQENYEQYF
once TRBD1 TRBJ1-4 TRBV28 TGTGCCACCCACCAGGGGGCGATTAATGAAAAACTGTTTTTT CATHQGAINEKLFF
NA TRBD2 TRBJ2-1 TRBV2 TGTGCCAGCACGTCGGGACAGGGGCGTACTAGCGGGGGGAGGGAGCAGTTCTTC CASTSGQGRTSGGREQFF
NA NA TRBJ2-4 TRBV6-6 TGTGCCAGCAAATCAGGGGTTATTGGCAACATTCAGTACTTC CASKSGVIGNIQYF
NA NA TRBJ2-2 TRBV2 TGTGCCAGCAGACCCCAGGCCGGGGAGCTGTTTTTT CASRPQAGELFF
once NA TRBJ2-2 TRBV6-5 TGTGCCAGCAGTTCCGCTCCTCTGAGCACCGGGGAGCTGTTTTTT CASSSAPLSTGELFF
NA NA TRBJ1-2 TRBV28 TGTGCCAGCAGTCCAATGGCGTATCGCAGGGTGCTGGACTATGGCTACACCTTC CASSPMAYRRVLDYGYTF
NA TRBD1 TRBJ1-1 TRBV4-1 TGCGCCAGCAGCCAAGAGGTAGCAGGGGGCTTCACTGAAGCTTTCTTT CASSQEVAGGFTEAFF